Listed here are 28 T cell receptor beta chains from one sample, sequenced in a study of T cell responses to AZD1222 COVID-19 vaccine (TCRdb year 2021). The library relied on the immunoSEQ multiplex PCR assay. Entries here come from immuneACCESS through TCRdb and include only in-frame sequences with V and J called. Some clones fail to appear in such tables; in the studies checked, an unresolved V gene covers under half of the shortfall, and the cause of the remainder is unknown. Counted in this sample were 110,000 or so clones; roughly 82% of them appeared once. The biggest ten clones account for 5% of the sample. The time point label on this specimen signifies: baseline before first vaccination. Sample: peripheral blood, taken on day 0 of AZD1222 vaccination. The receptors stem from an adult in good health.

The CDR3 nucleotides are TGTGCCAGCAGCGTGTCCTACTCCCGGTGGGAAAAACTGTTTTTT. It codes for CASSVSYSRWEKLFF. The chain couples TRBV9 to TRBJ1-4; D is ambiguous. Trimming removed 2 bases from V and 8 bases from J, with 16 bases in between. The CDR3 covers 15 residues. The germline V gene encodes CDR1 SGDLS and CDR2 YYNGEE.

This clone has only one observation. This sequence joins TRBV5-5 and TRBJ2-5; D unclear. V lost 1 base, J lost 2 bases, and 9 bases lay in between. In germline, CDR1 is SGHKS, CDR2 YYEKEE (reference sequence). The CDR3 totals 14 residues. The CDR3 sequence is CASSLWAPQETQYF. CDR3 in DNA: TGTGCCAGCAGCTTGTGGGCACCTCAAGAGACCCAGTACTTC.

This chain connects TRBV5-5 to TRBJ1-2, with 10 bases matching TRBD1. The CDR3 totals 16 residues. With 7 bases clipped from V and 2 bases from J, the junction kept 11 bases outside the gene matches. Germline V lookup: CDR1 SGHKS, CDR2 YYEKEE (reference sequence). The DNA of the CDR3 is TGTGCCAGCGGAGAGACAGGGGGCCTACCCAACTATGGCTACACCTTC. It yields the protein CASGETGGLPNYGYTF.

The chain combines TRBV6-2 or TRBV6-3 with TRBJ2-1; D call uncertain. The V end was cut by 4 bases, the J end by 5 bases, with 3 bases between. The CDR3 has 11 amino acids. Per the germline V gene, CDR1 is MNHEY and CDR2 is SVGEGT. The CDR3 is CASSWNNEQFF. The CDR3, as DNA: TGTGCCAGCAGTTGGAACAATGAGCAGTTCTTC.

The count of this clone is one. This chain links TRBV11-2 with TRBJ1-1, with 7 bases identical to TRBD1. Germline assignment: CDR1 SGHAT and CDR2 FQNNGV. CDR3 length: 14 residues. J gave up 2 bases and V 3 bases, and 3 bases lay outside the gene matches. The DNA for the CDR3 is TGTGCCAGCAGCTTGGGACAGCTCAACACTGAAGCTTTCTTT. This gives the protein CASSLGQLNTEAFF.

The rearrangement joins TRBV5-5 to TRBJ2-3, with a tentative D call TRBD2 (6 bases). The germline V gene encodes CDR1 SGHKS and CDR2 YYEKEE (reference sequence). The length of the CDR3 is 16 residues. The V end lost 5 bases, the J end lost 5 bases, and 21 bases lay between the germline ends. In DNA, the CDR3 is TGTGCCAGCAGAACCCGGGACTCGGAAGTCGGAGATACGCAGTATTTT. Translated: CASRTRDSEVGDTQYF.

CDR3 nucleotides: TGTGCCAGTAGTACCTCGGTTAGCGGGGTGGAGACCCAGTACTTC. It specifies CASSTSVSGVETQYF. The chain is built from TRBV19 and TRBJ2-5; 8 nucleotides align to TRBD2. This CDR3 region has 15 residues. CDR1 and CDR2 from the germline V gene are LNHDA and SQIVND (reference sequence). Trimming took 4 bases from V and 5 from J; bases not matched to a gene: 9.

The CDR3, as DNA: TGCAGCGTTGAAGATCGGCTGACAGGCAGCTATGGCTACACCTTC. Protein product: CSVEDRLTGSYGYTF. The rearrangement joins TRBV29-1 to TRBJ1-2; D perhaps matches TRBD1 (6 bases). Germline CDR1 reads SQVTM; CDR2 reads ANQGSEA. Deletions cut 0 bases from V and 4 bases from J, with 15 bases between. The CDR3 extends over 15 amino acids.

This clone was seen a few times. The gene calls are TRBV7-9 and TRBJ1-1; D gene unclear. The germline V gene encodes CDR1 SEHNR and CDR2 FQNEAQ (reference sequence). The V gene lost 3 bases and the J gene lost 6 bases, with 5 bases spanning the gap. This CDR3 has 11 amino acids. CDR3 in amino acids: CASSFLAEAFF. CDR3 DNA sequence: TGTGCCAGCAGCTTCCTCGCTGAAGCTTTCTTT.

This chain connects TRBV7-2 to TRBJ2-3; no clear D. Trimming pared 5 bases from V and 8 bases from J, leaving 23 bases between. The germline CDR1 and CDR2 sequences are SGHTA and FQGNSA. The CDR3 is 16 residues long. This CDR3 reads CASSAWVPFEAGTQYF. The CDR3 coding sequence is TGTGCCAGCAGCGCGTGGGTGCCCTTTGAGGCAGGTACGCAGTATTTT.

The V and J genes are TRBV7-2 and TRBJ2-5, with 9 bases identical to TRBD2. Germline V lookup: CDR1 SGHTA, CDR2 FQGNSA. The CDR3 is made up of 14 amino acids. The V gene end was trimmed by 4 bases and the J gene end by 5 bases; junction bases not matched to a gene: 5. The CDR3 nucleotides are TGTGCCAGCAGCTCAGCGGGGGGCCGGGAGACCCAGTACTTC. Translation gives CASSSAGGRETQYF.

This clone was found once. The chain employs TRBV12-3 or TRBV12-4 and TRBJ1-2; D unclear. V lost 2 bases and J 7 bases, leaving 8 bases between the germline ends. The CDR3 runs to 12 residues. CDR3 nucleotides: TGTGCCAGCAGTTTATGGTCCGGTGGCTACACCTTC. It yields the protein CASSLWSGGYTF.

The V gene is TRBV12-3 or TRBV12-4, the J gene TRBJ2-1; 7 nucleotides align to TRBD2. The CDR3 spans 13 residues. Trimming took 3 bases from V and 8 from J; bases not matched to a gene: 4. CDR3 sequence reads: CASSFRGGDEQFF. CDR3 bases: TGTGCCAGCAGTTTCCGCGGGGGTGATGAGCAGTTCTTC.

This clone is medium-sized within its sample. The chain has TRBV6-1 and TRBJ1-1; TRBD1 aligns across 7 bases. The V gene end was trimmed by 3 bases and the J gene end by 2 bases; junction bases not matched to a gene: 3. This CDR3 region has 14 residues. Germline CDR1 MNHNS, CDR2 SASEGT. The CDR3 loop is CASSDAGGNTEAFF. The CDR3 nucleotides are TGTGCCAGCAGTGACGCAGGGGGTAACACTGAAGCTTTCTTT.

The gene calls are TRBV27 and TRBJ1-5, with D uncertain. The CDR3 extends over 14 amino acids. The V and J ends lost 5 bases and 3 bases respectively, with 11 bases between them. From germline, CDR1 is MNHEY and CDR2 SMNVEV (reference sequence). Here the CDR3 reads CASSTAGNNQPQHF. The DNA for the CDR3 is TGTGCCAGCAGTACAGCGGGGAACAATCAGCCCCAGCATTTT.

The J gene is TRBJ2-1, the V gene TRBV5-1; D is possibly TRBD2 (6 bases). Germline CDR1 is SGHRS and CDR2 is YFSETQ. There are 16 residues in the CDR3. Trimming pared 0 bases from V and 4 bases from J, leaving 14 bases between. Written as DNA, the CDR3 is TGCGCCAGCAGCTTGGATGGGACTGGTATTTACAATGAGCAGTTCTTC. Its protein is CASSLDGTGIYNEQFF.

The genes are TRBV30 and TRBJ1-2, with a possible D match to TRBD1 (6 bases). Germline V gives CDR1 GTSNPN, CDR2 SVGIG (reference sequence). V lost 0 bases, J lost 6 bases, and 17 bases lay in between. The CDR3 is 15 amino acids. The CDR3 nucleotides read TGTGCCTGGAGTGTACTTCGTCGGGGGCGGAATGGCTACACCTTC. Its translation is CAWSVLRRGRNGYTF.

The chain recombines TRBV18 with TRBJ1-1; D is unclear. The V gene lost 3 bases and the J gene lost 0 bases, with 5 bases spanning the gap. The length of the CDR3 is 13 residues. CDR1 KGHSH and CDR2 LQKENI come from the germline V gene. CDR3 in amino acids: CASSPSMNTEAFF. The CDR3 coding sequence is TGTGCCAGCTCACCTTCGATGAACACTGAAGCTTTCTTT.

The chain recombines TRBV5-6 with TRBJ2-7; D not resolved. V lost 0 bases to trimming and J lost 5 bases, with 9 bases between them. The CDR3 spans 13 residues. Germline V gives CDR1 SGHDT, CDR2 YYEEEE. The CDR3 loop is CASSLGQFNEQYF. The CDR3 DNA sequence: TGTGCCAGCAGCTTGGGGCAGTTCAACGAGCAGTACTTC.

The chain has TRBV6-1 and TRBJ1-2; D is ambiguous. Germline lookup yields CDR1 MNHNS and CDR2 SASEGT. The V end was cut by 3 bases, the J end by 4 bases, with 6 bases between. The CDR3 spans 12 residues. In DNA, the CDR3 is TGTGCCAGCAGTGACAGAATCTATGGCTACACCTTC. The encoded protein is CASSDRIYGYTF.

This clone was observed at least ten times. The V gene is TRBV4-1, the J gene TRBJ1-2, with D uncertain. The CDR3 runs to 16 residues. From germline, CDR1 is MGHRA and CDR2 YSYEKL. V was cut by 0 bases and J by 6 bases, with 17 bases left in between. CDR3 sequence (DNA): TGCGCCAGCAGCCAAGAGATTTTGAGACAAGGAGATGGCTACACCTTC. This gives the protein CASSQEILRQGDGYTF.

The chain recombines TRBV10-2 with TRBJ2-2, with D possibly matching TRBD2 (5 bases). Trimming pared 8 bases from V and 7 bases from J, leaving 17 bases between. Per germline, CDR1 WSHSY and CDR2 SAAADI. CDR3 length equals 14 residues. As DNA, the CDR3 is TGCGCCAGCCTGAAGGACTTCTCTATCGGGGAGCTGTTTTTT. Its translation: CASLKDFSIGELFF.

The CDR3 sequence: CASSLTGAGPGANVLTF. Here the CDR3 DNA reads TGCGCCAGCAGTCTAACAGGGGCCGGTCCTGGGGCCAACGTCCTGACTTTC. The V call is TRBV23-1, the J call TRBJ2-6; 7 bases align to TRBD1. TRBV23-1 carries the ORF label, with uncertain function. The J segment lost 2 bases and the V segment lost 4 bases, leaving 8 bases of the junction unmatched. This CDR3 contains 17 residues.

The V call is TRBV7-2, the J call TRBJ1-2, with 8 bases aligning to TRBD1. The length of the CDR3 is 13 residues. CDR1 is SGHTA, CDR2 FQGNSA, per germline. J was trimmed by 8 bases and V by 2 bases; bases with no gene match: 4. CDR3 nucleotides: TGTGCCAGCAGCTTACAGGGGGCGAGGGGCTACACCTTC. It yields the protein CASSLQGARGYTF.

This chain's CDR3 is CASSYQETQYF. The CDR3 DNA reads as TGTGCCAGCAGTTACCAAGAGACCCAGTACTTC. The J gene is TRBJ2-5, the V gene TRBV6-5, with D unclear. Germline lookup yields CDR1 MNHEY and CDR2 SVGAGI. There are 11 residues in the CDR3. Deletions cut 2 bases from V and 2 bases from J, with 0 bases between.

V and J are TRBV5-4 and TRBJ2-3, with TRBD2 identical over 8 bases. V gave up 3 bases and J gave up 0 bases; unmatched junction bases: 3. CDR1 is SGHNT and CDR2 is YYREEE in the germline V gene (reference sequence). The CDR3 length is 15 residues. CDR3 loop: CASSSQRGSTDTQYF. The CDR3 DNA follows: TGTGCCAGCAGCTCACAGCGGGGGAGCACAGATACGCAGTATTTT.

Written as DNA, the CDR3 is TGTGCCAGCAGCTGGGGATCCACAGATACGCAGTATTTT. Amino acid sequence: CASSWGSTDTQYF. The chain combines TRBV5-6 with TRBJ2-3; D gene uncertain. The germline V gene has CDR1 SGHDT and CDR2 YYEEEE. The CDR3 runs 13 residues. V was shortened by 3 bases and J by 2 bases, with 7 bases between the two germline ends.

This rearrangement joins TRBV6-5 to TRBJ1-3; 10 positions match TRBD1. Germline V CDR1 and CDR2: MNHEY, SVGAGI. Trimming cost V 6 bases and J 4 bases; bases outside gene matches: 6. The CDR3 covers 15 residues. This CDR3 is CASRGQGVSGNTIYF. The CDR3 DNA reads as TGTGCCAGCAGAGGACAGGGGGTATCCGGAAACACCATATATTTT.